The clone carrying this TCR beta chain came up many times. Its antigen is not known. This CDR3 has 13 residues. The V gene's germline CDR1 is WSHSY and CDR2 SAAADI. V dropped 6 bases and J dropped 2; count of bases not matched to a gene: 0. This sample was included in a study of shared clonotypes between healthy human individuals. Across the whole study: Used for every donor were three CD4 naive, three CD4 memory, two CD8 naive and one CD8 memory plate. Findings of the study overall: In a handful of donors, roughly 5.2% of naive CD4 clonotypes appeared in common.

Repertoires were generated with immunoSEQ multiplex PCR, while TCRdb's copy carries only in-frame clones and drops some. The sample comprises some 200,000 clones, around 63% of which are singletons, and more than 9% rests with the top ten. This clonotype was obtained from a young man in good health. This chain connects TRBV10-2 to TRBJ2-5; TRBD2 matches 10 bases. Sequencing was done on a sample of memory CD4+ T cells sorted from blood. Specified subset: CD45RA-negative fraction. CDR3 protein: CASRLAGQETQYF. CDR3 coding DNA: TGCGCCAGCAGACTAGCGGGACAAGAGACCCAGTACTTC.